The 10 T cell receptor beta chains presented below share a single source sample, sequenced in a study of T cells after yellow fever vaccination. One entry per CDR3 protein results from TCRdb running MiXCR on the 5' RACE reads. This sample has roughly 120,000 distinct CDR3 sequences; about 7.4% occur once, and the top ten carry roughly 2.5%. Sequencing was performed on CD4+ T cells sorted from PBMCs, taken 9 to 10 days after the first yellow fever vaccination. All receptors derive from a man aged 18 to 35 who received the YFV17D yellow fever vaccine.

This clonotype was detected ten times or more. V usage is TRBV6-2 or TRBV6-3 and J usage is TRBJ2-2; D not certain. The CDR3 consists of 13 residues. CDR1 and CDR2 (germline): MNHEY, SVGEGT. Deletions cut 6 bases from V and 7 bases from J, with 12 bases between. DNA of the CDR3: TGTGCCAGCAGACCAACCAGGATCGGGGAGCTGTTTTTT. Residues: CASRPTRIGELFF.

J is TRBJ2-1 and V is TRBV12-3 or TRBV12-4, with a weak D call TRBD2 (7 bases). V lost 5 bases to trimming and J lost 1 base, with 21 bases between them. The CDR3 is 18 residues long. The CDR3 DNA sequence: TGTGCCAGCAGTCCCAGGGGAGGGGACTGGCCGTCCTACAATGAGCAGTTCTTC. Its translation is CASSPRGGDWPSYNEQFF.

With respect to this clonotype: Just one base apart from a much larger clone, this may be a read error. The J gene is TRBJ2-5, the V gene TRBV27; 7 nucleotides align to TRBD2. The CDR3 has 14 amino acids. Germline V lookup: CDR1 MNHEY, CDR2 SMNVEV (reference sequence). In DNA, the CDR3 is TGTGCCAGCAGTGTCCAGCGGGGTCGGGAGACCCAGAACTTC. As protein: CASSVQRGRETQNF.

This clonotype was observed a handful of times. CDR3 residues: CASSPELATETQYF. CDR3 sequence (DNA): TGTGCCAGCTCACCCGAACTAGCAACGGAGACCCAGTACTTC. The rearrangement uses TRBV18 and TRBJ2-5, with TRBD2 as a possible D gene (6 bases). Trimming shortened V by 3 bases and J by 5 bases, and 13 bases separated the two germline ends. Germline V gene lookup returns CDR1 KGHSH and CDR2 LQKENI. This CDR3 is 14 amino acids long.

This clonotype has at least ten counts. The V and J genes are TRBV4-2 and TRBJ1-1; the D is unclear. V gave up 0 bases and J gave up 0 bases, with 11 bases separating them. The CDR3 covers 16 residues. CDR1 and CDR2 from the germline V gene are LGHNA and YNFKEQ. The CDR3 region has the DNA TGTGCCAGCAGCCAAGATCCCACAGTCATGAACACTGAAGCTTTCTTT. Amino acid sequence: CASSQDPTVMNTEAFF.

This clonotype was observed a few times. This rearrangement joins TRBV3-1 to TRBJ1-6; D is uncertain. This CDR3 is 13 amino acids long. Germline lookup yields CDR1 LGHDT and CDR2 YNNKEL (reference sequence). Between the trimmed V and J ends, which lost 2 bases and 7 bases, there was a span of 6 bases. The CDR3 sequence: CASSQQSNSPLHF. The CDR3 bases are TGTGCCAGCAGCCAACAATCCAATTCACCCCTCCACTTT.

This clonotype was seen at least ten times. The gene calls are TRBV5-1 and TRBJ1-1, with a possible D match to TRBD1 (6 bases). The CDR3 consists of 16 residues. V lost 2 bases and J 5 bases, leaving 19 bases between the germline ends. Germline CDR1 SGHRS, CDR2 YFSETQ. CDR3 in DNA: TGCGCCAGCAGCTTTGGCCCCCGGGGGGGCGATACTGAAGCTTTCTTT. This translates into CASSFGPRGGDTEAFF.

This clonotype was counted many times. The chain is built from TRBV5-1 and TRBJ1-3, with D perhaps matching TRBD1 (5 bases). V gave up 4 bases and J gave up 2 bases, with 16 bases separating them. The germline V gene has CDR1 SGHRS and CDR2 YFSETQ. This CDR3 contains 16 residues. CDR3 nucleotides: TGCGCCAGCAGCATTGGTGTACGGGGACCTGGAAACACCATATATTTT. Translated: CASSIGVRGPGNTIYF.

At least ten counts were recorded for this clonotype. CDR3 coding DNA: TGTGCCAGCAGTTACTACGGGACAGGGGCGTCCGGGGAGCTGTTTTTT. It encodes CASSYYGTGASGELFF. The chain joins TRBV6-5 to TRBJ2-2; 10 bases are shared with TRBD1. This CDR3 region has 16 residues. The V gene end was trimmed by 1 base and the J gene end by 6 bases; junction bases not matched to a gene: 5. In germline, CDR1 is MNHEY, CDR2 SVGAGI.

Many counts were recorded for this clonotype. The chain joins TRBV5-1 to TRBJ2-3, with unresolved D. Germline values: CDR1 SGHRS, CDR2 YFSETQ. CDR3 length: 14 amino acids. Trimming took 3 bases from V and 0 from J, leaving 8 bases between them. The DNA of the CDR3 is TGCGCCAGCAGCTCCGACCCTAGCACAGATACGCAGTATTTT. Translating gives CASSSDPSTDTQYF. The entire variable domain, with the rest obtained from reference TRBV5-1 and TRBJ2-3, is as follows: KAGVTQTPRYLIKTRGQQVTLSCSPISGHRSVSWYQQTPGQGLQFLFEYFSETQRNKGNFPGRFSGRQFSNSRSEMNVSTLELGDSALYLCASSSDPSTDTQYFGPGTRLTVL.